One T cell receptor beta chain is described in this entry. This sample was taken from a study of immune evolution from preneoplasia to lung adenocarcinoma. The CDR3 is made up of 14 amino acids. Germline V gene data show CDR1 as SGHAT and CDR2 as FQNNGV. Trimming cost V 0 bases and J 6 bases, with 11 bases left between them. The repertoire was sequenced with immunoSEQ multiplex PCR; TCRdb's copy has only in-frame clones and lacks some. This sample has 39,000 or so clones, with less than 85% found just once. This clonotype originated in a person between 55 and 70 years old with lung adenocarcinoma. Source material: FFPE invasive lung adenocarcinoma tissue. The chain recombines TRBV11-2 with TRBJ1-2; D may be TRBD1 (5 bases). DNA of the CDR3: TGTGCCAGCAGCTTAGAAGGCAGGGCCCATGGCTACACCTTC. Translated: CASSLEGRAHGYTF.